This record covers a single T cell receptor beta chain. Germline-derived CDR1 and CDR2 are MNHEY and SVGAGI. The V gene end was trimmed by 2 bases and the J gene end by 2 bases; junction bases not matched to a gene: 3. The length of the CDR3 is 15 residues. This specimen belongs to a study of blood T cell repertoires in COVID-19. Authors' data handling: The authors estimated nucleated cell counts from reference gene primer amplification. Measured with immunoSEQ multiplex PCR; TCRdb has only the in-frame clones, and not every one. For V, J and clone size, that table is used; D and trimming come from the DNA. The table includes 85,000 or so clones, about 95% detected once.

V gene TRBV6-5 combines with J gene TRBJ2-5; 9 bases are shared with TRBD1. This TCR came from a human donor with active COVID-19. The donor label of this sample is uncertain. The sequenced sample was peripheral blood. CDR3 residues: CASSYDRGGQETQYF. DNA for the CDR3: TGTGCCAGCAGTTACGACAGGGGGGGACAAGAGACCCAGTACTTC.